The source of this TCR beta chain is a study of T cells after yellow fever vaccination. Study-level results: The appearance of a small share of clonotypes in both CD4 and CD8 compartments was observed.

The sample holds a few counts of this clonotype. Its specificity is unknown. The germline V gene has CDR1 DFQATT and CDR2 SNEGSKA (reference sequence). This CDR3 has 17 amino acids. The V gene end was trimmed by 0 bases and the J gene end by 6 bases; junction bases not matched to a gene: 15. TCRdb re-analysed the 5' RACE reads in MiXCR, keeping a single row per CDR3 protein. The data contain fewer than 350,000 distinct CDR3 sequences, around 3.6% of them seen just once; the ten biggest clones take up 20% to 30%. The receptor comes from a man in his late teens or twenties who received the YFV17D yellow fever vaccine. The rearrangement links TRBV20-1 to TRBJ1-2; 8 bases map to TRBD1. Material: PBMCs, obtained on the day of the yellow fever booster vaccination. The CDR3 is CSARDPKRVTGAHGYTF. Here the CDR3 DNA reads TGCAGTGCTAGAGATCCTAAACGCGTGACAGGGGCTCATGGCTACACCTTC.